This entry lists 8 T cell receptor beta chains sequenced from one sample in a study of T cell repertoires in cytomegalovirus infection. TCRdb called the reads again in MiXCR, with one record for every CDR3 protein. This sample has 230,000 or so distinct CDR3 sequences, with about a sixth found just once. The sequencing sample was made of CD8+ T cells from PBMCs. Receptors originate from a human donor in good health (CMV status not recorded). Some clones in this sample may be carry-over from other donors' samples.

This sequence joins TRBV20-1 and TRBJ2-7; 10 nucleotides agree with TRBD2. The CDR3 runs 15 residues. CDR1 and CDR2 from the germline V gene are DFQATT and SNEGSKA (reference sequence). V lost 4 bases, J lost 3 bases, and 9 bases stayed unmatched. CDR3 sequence (DNA): TGCAGTGCTAAGGCCCTAGCGGGGGCGGTCTACGAGCAGTACTTC. The encoded protein is CSAKALAGAVYEQYF.

This clonotype came up many times. This chain connects TRBV7-2 to TRBJ2-2, with 7 bases identical to TRBD2. The V segment lost 3 bases and the J segment 3 bases; nucleotides outside the gene matches: 7. The CDR3 covers 16 residues. The germline CDR1 and CDR2 sequences are SGHTA and FQGNSA. The CDR3 DNA reads TGTGCCAGCAGCTTTCCGGGGGGATGGGACACCGGGGAGCTGTTTTTT. This codes for CASSFPGGWDTGELFF.

This clonotype was seen only a few times. The chain combines TRBV7-9 with TRBJ2-5; perhaps TRBD2 as D (6 bases). Trimming took 6 bases from V and 7 from J, leaving 9 bases between them. This CDR3 region has 11 residues. From germline, CDR1 is SEHNR and CDR2 FQNEAQ (reference sequence). The CDR3, as DNA: TGTGCCAGCAGTGGAGCGGGGACCCAGTACTTC. This encodes CASSGAGTQYF.

This clonotype came up many times. The chain employs TRBV7-2 and TRBJ2-5; perhaps TRBD2 as D (6 bases). Germline V gene data show CDR1 as SGHTA and CDR2 as FQGNSA. V shed 6 bases and J shed 9 bases, with 26 bases lying between them. The CDR3 has 16 residues. CDR3 in DNA: TGTGCCAGCAGAGACGGGGACTTTTTGGTGGACGAGGCCCAGTACTTC. Translated, it gives CASRDGDFLVDEAQYF.

V is TRBV7-9 and J is TRBJ2-5; TRBD1 matches at 8 bases. This CDR3 is built from 15 residues. With V trimmed by 5 bases and J by 4 bases, 9 bases remained unmatched. Germline V gives CDR1 SEHNR, CDR2 FQNEAQ (reference sequence). CDR3 nucleotides: TGTGCCAGCAGCCCACGCTGGACAGGGCGAGAGACCCAGTACTTC. This translates into CASSPRWTGRETQYF.

This rearrangement joins TRBV11-2 to TRBJ2-7; D unresolved. CDR1 is SGHAT and CDR2 is FQNNGV in the germline V gene. CDR3 size: 14 residues. V was clipped by 5 bases and J by 0 bases, with 11 bases between them. In nucleotides, the CDR3 is TGTGCCAGCAGCCCCGGCAGTTACTCCTACGAGCAGTACTTC. Encoded protein: CASSPGSYSYEQYF.

The genes are TRBV13 and TRBJ1-4; 8 bases map to TRBD1. In germline, CDR1 is PRHDT, CDR2 FYEKMQ (reference sequence). CDR3 length equals 16 residues. Trimming removed 5 bases from V and 0 bases from J; junction bases left unmatched: 5. CDR3 bases: TGTGCCAGCAGCCCCGGGACAGGAGCAACTAATGAAAAACTGTTTTTT. This encodes CASSPGTGATNEKLFF.

This clonotype showed up many times. The CDR3 spells CASSFGQDYEQYF. CDR3 bases: TGTGCCAGCAGCTTCGGACAGGACTACGAGCAGTACTTC. V usage is TRBV7-2 and J usage is TRBJ2-7; 7 bases are a match to TRBD1. Trimming took 3 bases from V and 3 from J; bases not matched to a gene: 2. Germline V gives CDR1 SGHTA, CDR2 FQGNSA. CDR3 length: 13 amino acids.